There are a few counts of the clone carrying this T cell receptor beta chain. Its antigen is still unknown. Trimming removed 3 bases at V and 8 bases at J, with 16 bases between. The germline CDR1 and CDR2 sequences are MNHEY and SVGEGT. The CDR3 spans 15 residues. Specified time point: patch test 1, 2 weeks after DPC sensitization. This sample's treatment: therapeutic diphenylcyclopropenone sensitization with weekly scalp DPC. Unfractionated whole blood yielded the extracted total RNA. The data were obtained in a study of human T cells and chemical hapten exposure. Overall study: Alopecia areata, totalis or universalis affected patients, mainly female.

The library tagged each cDNA molecule with unique molecular identifiers. TCRdb ran MiXCR on the RACE reads and lists one entry per CDR3 protein. This sample has 30,000 to 40,000 distinct CDR3 sequences, with about 6.3% found just once. Whole-study findings and limits: PT1 expanded TCR counts correlated positively with patch test score. Versus controls, expanded TCRs had significantly more large CDR3 similarity clusters.

The input for sequencing was whole blood, taken in connection with sensitization to the hapten diphenylcyclopropenone (DPC). V is TRBV6-2 or TRBV6-3 and J is TRBJ1-4; D call uncertain. The TCR was taken from a woman in her 30s with alopecia areata. Some clones in this sample may be carry-over from other donors' samples. CDR3 DNA sequence: TGTGCCAGCAGTTATTCGGGTGTCGGAAACGAAAAACTGTTTTTT. Its protein is CASSYSGVGNEKLFF.